Below are 22 T cell receptor beta chains sequenced from a single sample in a study of vaccination effects on CD4 cells after COVID-19. No antigens are known for them. Prior to sequencing, the ViraFEST assay stimulated PBMC with viral peptide pools, which expanded the antigen-specific CD4+ T cells. Following culture for roughly 10 days, CD4+ T cells were isolated. Nucleocapsid antibody tests were negative, and the vaccine recipients had no prior SARS-CoV-2 infection. The data were produced by immunoSEQ multiplex PCR, yet TCRdb's version contains in-frame clones alone and is incomplete. The table lists some 68,000 clones, under 90% of them singletons. The sequences come from CD4+ T cells from PBMCs cultured with SARS-CoV-2 spike peptides, collected before COVID-19 vaccination. The receptors derive from a human donor who received a COVID-19 vaccine.

This clone was seen only once. The chain combines TRBV7-9 with TRBJ2-3; TRBD1 matches at 9 bases. Germline trimming cut 5 bases from V and 7 bases from J; bases unmatched to any gene: 7. CDR3 length: 14 amino acids. CDR1 and CDR2 from the germline V gene are SEHNR and FQNEAQ (reference sequence). As DNA, the CDR3 is TGTGCCAGCAGCATAACAGGGGGCGCAAATACGCAGTATTTT. Translating it yields CASSITGGANTQYF.

V is TRBV9 and J is TRBJ2-2; weak D call: TRBD2 (5 bases). V was trimmed by 3 bases and J by 1 base, leaving 10 bases between them. From germline, CDR1 is SGDLS and CDR2 YYNGEE. This CDR3 is built from 15 residues. The chain's CDR3 is CASSAGLLNTGELFF. CDR3 in DNA: TGTGCCAGCAGCGCCGGACTTTTGAACACCGGGGAGCTGTTTTTT.

J is TRBJ2-7 and V is TRBV28; TRBD1 matches at 9 bases. V trimming: 4 bases; J trimming: 1 base; junction bases outside the gene matches: 5. Germline assignment: CDR1 MDHEN and CDR2 SYDVKM. CDR3 size: 15 residues. The CDR3 region is CASSSTGTGSYEQYV. The CDR3, as DNA: TGTGCCAGCAGTTCGACCGGGACAGGGTCCTACGAGCAGTACGTC.

This clone was recorded only once. The rearrangement links TRBV18 to TRBJ2-3; 7 bases match TRBD1. The CDR3 is made up of 15 amino acids. CDR1 is KGHSH and CDR2 is LQKENI in the germline V gene. The V gene end was trimmed by 3 bases and the J gene end by 2 bases; junction bases not matched to a gene: 5. CDR3 in DNA: TGTGCCAGCTCACCCCGGACAGGAAACACAGATACGCAGTATTTT. This translates into CASSPRTGNTDTQYF.

The chain recombines TRBV24-1 with TRBJ2-5, with 9 positions matching TRBD2. CDR1 is KGHDR, CDR2 SFDVKD, per germline. After removal of 0 bases from V and 5 bases from J, the junction contained 6 bases not matched to a gene. This CDR3 is 16 amino acids long. The CDR3 DNA reads as TGTGCCACCAGTGATTTGAAGCGGGGGGATTTGGAGACCCAGTACTTC. Translating gives CATSDLKRGDLETQYF.

This clone was counted only a few times. The chain recombines TRBV5-4 with TRBJ1-2, with 10 bases identical to TRBD1. This CDR3 has 15 amino acids. Germline V gives CDR1 SGHNT, CDR2 YYREEE (reference sequence). V gave up 0 bases and J gave up 7 bases; unmatched junction bases: 6. DNA for the CDR3: TGTGCCAGCAGCTTGGCGGGACAGGGGCTGATTGGCTACACCTTC. Its protein product is CASSLAGQGLIGYTF.

The gene calls are TRBV6-5 and TRBJ1-6; D perhaps matches TRBD1 (5 bases). This CDR3 has 13 residues. Germline V gene data show CDR1 as MNHEY and CDR2 as SVGAGI. V gave up 10 bases and J gave up 10 bases, with 17 bases separating them. Here the CDR3 reads CATHDSHQSPLHF. For the CDR3, the DNA is TGTGCCACCCACGACAGTCACCAGTCACCCCTCCACTTT.

A few counts support this clone. V is TRBV2 and J is TRBJ1-1; 11 nucleotides line up with TRBD1. V lost 7 bases, J lost 7 bases, and 8 bases stayed unmatched. Germline V gene data show CDR1 as SNHLY and CDR2 as FYNNEI. This CDR3 contains 14 residues. In DNA form, the CDR3 reads TGTGCCAGCAAGCCAACCGGGACAGGGGGTGAAGCTTTCTTT. Encoded protein: CASKPTGTGGEAFF.

The rearrangement uses TRBV7-8 and TRBJ1-5, with D possibly TRBD1 on 5 matching bases. The CDR3 extends over 16 amino acids. Germline CDR1 reads SGHVS; CDR2 reads FQNEAQ. V was clipped by 5 bases and J by 5 bases, with 19 bases between them. CDR3 protein: CASSPRDAGWDQPQHF. The CDR3 DNA reads as TGTGCCAGCAGCCCACGGGACGCCGGATGGGATCAGCCCCAGCATTTT.

This chain uses TRBV18 with TRBJ1-2, with 7 bases fitting TRBD1. Losses at the gene ends were 2 bases for V and 6 bases for J; bases not matched to a gene: 9. Germline V gene sequence: CDR1 KGHSH, CDR2 LQKENI. The CDR3 has 15 residues. The CDR3: CASSPTGEWSNGYTF. The CDR3 bases are TGTGCCAGCTCACCAACAGGGGAATGGAGCAATGGCTACACCTTC.

The chain has TRBV2 and TRBJ1-1; no firm D call. The CDR3 length is 12 residues. Trimming took 11 bases from V and 4 from J, leaving 14 bases between them. Germline loops: CDR1 SNHLY, CDR2 FYNNEI. CDR3 coding DNA: TGTGCCTCGAAGGCTCCGGGCACTGAAGCTTTCTTT. Translated: CASKAPGTEAFF.

The chain combines TRBV3-1 (or the pseudogene TRBV3-2) with TRBJ2-3, with D unresolved. Deletions cut 7 bases from V and 2 bases from J, with 16 bases between. CDR1 is LGHDT, CDR2 YNNKEL, per germline (reference sequence). The length of the CDR3 is 15 residues. CDR3 sequence: CASTLSPAATDTQYF. CDR3 DNA: TGTGCCAGCACTCTTAGCCCAGCAGCCACAGATACGCAGTATTTT.

This clone was seen only a few times. V usage is TRBV21-1 and J usage is TRBJ2-1; the table names TRBD2, a call not compared with the DNA. TRBV21-1 is listed as a pseudogene. This CDR3 is built from 18 residues. CDR3 bases: TGTGCCAGCAGCAGACTTGGGTCCTGCTTCGGATCCTACAATGAGCAGTTCTTC. Its translation is CASSRLGSCFGSYNEQFF.

This chain links TRBV5-1 with TRBJ2-3; D not resolved. This CDR3 spans 13 amino acids. V shed 0 bases and J shed 6 bases, with 8 bases lying between them. From germline, CDR1 is SGHRS and CDR2 YFSETQ. Here the CDR3 DNA reads TGCGCCAGCAGCTTGGTTACGGATGATACGCAGTATTTT. Its protein product is CASSLVTDDTQYF.

The V and J genes are TRBV6-2 or TRBV6-3 and TRBJ1-4, with 9 bases lining up with TRBD1. The CDR3 has 15 amino acids. With 6 bases clipped from V and 9 bases from J, the junction kept 11 bases outside the gene matches. Germline V gene sequence: CDR1 MNHEY, CDR2 SVGEGT. This CDR3 reads CASSQSGTGSKKLFF. CDR3 bases: TGTGCCAGCAGCCAAAGCGGGACAGGGTCGAAAAAACTGTTTTTT.

The chain joins TRBV7-2 to TRBJ2-1, with TRBD2 identical over 8 bases. The CDR3 totals 16 residues. Germline CDR1 and CDR2: SGHTA and FQGNSA. Trimming removed 1 base from V and 4 bases from J; junction bases left unmatched: 6. In nucleotides, the CDR3 is TGTGCCAGCAGCTTAGGATTAGCGGGGATATACAATGAGCAGTTCTTC. It translates to CASSLGLAGIYNEQFF.

This sequence joins TRBV12-5 and TRBJ1-2; D remains ambiguous. V lost 4 bases and J lost 2, with 26 bases in between. Germline CDR1 LGHNT, CDR2 FRNRAP. This CDR3 is built from 19 residues. The CDR3 DNA sequence: TGTGCTAGTGGTTCTAGTTTGGGGAGATCGACGACCCAAAACTATGGCTACACCTTC. Amino acids: CASGSSLGRSTTQNYGYTF.

J is TRBJ2-5 and V is TRBV9, with D possibly matching TRBD2 (5 bases). This CDR3 comprises 15 residues. Germline loops: CDR1 SGDLS, CDR2 YYNGEE. V was pared by 4 bases and J by 4 bases, with 17 bases between. The CDR3: CASSPRADAGETQYF. CDR3 coding DNA: TGTGCCAGCAGCCCGCGTGCGGACGCGGGAGAGACCCAGTACTTC.

The DNA of the CDR3 is TGTGCCAGCAGTTTAGCCAGTTTAAATTCACCCCTCCACTTT. Its translation: CASSLASLNSPLHF. V and J are TRBV27 and TRBJ1-6; D remains ambiguous. The CDR3 has 14 amino acids. The ends were cut back, 2 bases at V and 7 bases at J, with 9 bases in the middle. The germline V gene has CDR1 MNHEY and CDR2 SMNVEV (reference sequence).

This rearrangement joins TRBV6-5 to TRBJ2-7, with 8 bases that match TRBD1. CDR1 and CDR2 (germline): MNHEY, SVGAGI. There are 12 residues in the CDR3. V trimming: 7 bases; J trimming: 9 bases; junction bases outside the gene matches: 8. The DNA for the CDR3 is TGTGCCAGCACCCAAGGGACAGGAATGCAGTACGTC. As protein: CASTQGTGMQYV.

The CDR3 region has the DNA TGTGCCAGCAGTCAGCAGGGTTTCTACGAGCAGTACGTC. This encodes CASSQQGFYEQYV. V is TRBV6-6 and J is TRBJ2-7; D is perhaps TRBD1 (5 bases). The CDR3 consists of 13 residues. Germline V gene data show CDR1 as MNHNY and CDR2 as SVGAGI (reference sequence). Trimming pared 5 bases from V and 3 bases from J, leaving 11 bases between.

In this sample, this clone turned up once. The rearrangement uses TRBV29-1 and TRBJ1-1; no clear D gene. The V and J ends lost 4 bases and 0 bases respectively, with 3 bases between them. In germline, CDR1 is SQVTM, CDR2 ANQGSEA. The CDR3 contains 11 residues. The CDR3: CSVALNTEAFF. The CDR3 DNA reads TGCAGCGTTGCTCTGAACACTGAAGCTTTCTTT.